Listed below are T cell receptor beta chains from one sample, sequenced in a study of shared clonotypes between healthy human individuals. Only in-frame clones appear in the TCRdb table, and some are missing; sequencing was by immunoSEQ multiplex PCR. The sample carries over a million clones, roughly 96% recorded once. The sample was naive CD4+ T cells sorted from blood. The receptors here all came from a man aged 30-40 years in good health. Both conserved end residues are part of each CDR3. A D gene is named only where the DNA matches it firmly. Only part of the rows carry a size: once, few, many, or a class if the clone is expanded.

d_call: NA; j_call: TRBJ1-1; clone_size: NA; v_call: TRBV6-5; cdr3_aa: CASNRIKNTEAFF; cdr3_nt: TGTGCCAGCAACCGTATAAAGAACACTGAAGCTTTCTTT
d_call: NA; j_call: TRBJ2-1; clone_size: NA; v_call: TRBV5-1; cdr3_aa: CASSSGATRGDEQFF; cdr3_nt: TGCGCCAGCAGCTCCGGGGCTACAAGGGGTGATGAGCAGTTCTTC
d_call: NA; j_call: TRBJ2-1; clone_size: NA; v_call: TRBV29-1; cdr3_aa: CSVERGQGLLNEQFF; cdr3_nt: TGCAGCGTTGAACGGGGGCAGGGATTGTTGAATGAGCAGTTCTTC
d_call: NA; j_call: TRBJ1-1; clone_size: NA; v_call: TRBV9; cdr3_aa: CASSVIFGVNTEAFF; cdr3_nt: TGTGCCAGCAGCGTAATCTTCGGGGTGAACACTGAAGCTTTCTTT
d_call: TRBD2; j_call: TRBJ2-3; clone_size: NA; v_call: TRBV29-1; cdr3_aa: CSGALAGVTDTQYF; cdr3_nt: TGCAGCGGAGCCCTAGCGGGAGTAACAGATACGCAGTATTTT
d_call: NA; j_call: TRBJ2-2; clone_size: NA; v_call: TRBV27; cdr3_aa: CASRPNRVYTGELFF; cdr3_nt: TGTGCCAGCAGGCCAAACAGGGTTTACACCGGGGAGCTGTTTTTT
d_call: NA; j_call: TRBJ1-4; clone_size: NA; v_call: TRBV18; cdr3_aa: CASSPYRRSTNEKLFF; cdr3_nt: TGTGCCAGCTCACCGTACAGGAGATCAACTAATGAAAAACTGTTTTTT
d_call: NA; j_call: TRBJ2-5; clone_size: NA; v_call: TRBV7-2; cdr3_aa: CASTVFGIQETQYF; cdr3_nt: TGTGCCAGCACCGTCTTCGGGATCCAAGAGACCCAGTACTTC
d_call: TRBD1; j_call: TRBJ1-2; clone_size: NA; v_call: TRBV15; cdr3_aa: CATSRATGGLYGYTF; cdr3_nt: TGTGCCACCAGCAGGGCGACAGGGGGCCTTTACGGCTACACCTTC
d_call: NA; j_call: TRBJ2-3; clone_size: NA; v_call: TRBV19; cdr3_aa: CARAGRDTQYF; cdr3_nt: TGTGCCCGGGCTGGGAGGGATACGCAGTATTTT
d_call: NA; j_call: TRBJ2-6; clone_size: NA; v_call: TRBV6-1; cdr3_aa: CASSPRLSGANVLTF; cdr3_nt: TGTGCCAGCAGCCCTCGGCTCTCTGGGGCCAACGTCCTGACTTTC
d_call: NA; j_call: TRBJ1-5; clone_size: NA; v_call: TRBV28; cdr3_aa: CASSSGTFKIDQPQHF; cdr3_nt: TGTGCCAGCAGTTCAGGGACATTCAAGATCGATCAGCCCCAGCATTTT
d_call: TRBD1; j_call: TRBJ2-1; clone_size: NA; v_call: TRBV9; cdr3_aa: CASSVAGQGIRNEQFF; cdr3_nt: TGTGCCAGCAGCGTAGCGGGACAGGGGATAAGAAATGAGCAGTTCTTC
d_call: NA; j_call: TRBJ2-2; clone_size: NA; v_call: TRBV9; cdr3_aa: CASSPREGGRTGELFF; cdr3_nt: TGTGCCAGCAGCCCGCGTGAGGGGGGGCGGACCGGGGAGCTGTTTTTT
d_call: NA; j_call: TRBJ2-3; clone_size: NA; v_call: TRBV19; cdr3_aa: CASSISTGLADTQYF; cdr3_nt: TGTGCCAGTAGTATATCAACAGGGTTGGCAGATACGCAGTATTTT
d_call: TRBD2; j_call: TRBJ2-2; clone_size: NA; v_call: TRBV29-1; cdr3_aa: CSARPGTSGRQTNTGELFF; cdr3_nt: TGCAGCGCCCGCCCTGGGACTAGCGGGAGGCAGACGAACACCGGGGAGCTGTTTTTT
d_call: TRBD1; j_call: TRBJ1-1; clone_size: NA; v_call: TRBV6-1; cdr3_aa: CASSDYWRDRIEAFF; cdr3_nt: TGTGCCAGCAGTGACTACTGGCGGGACAGGATCGAAGCTTTCTTT
d_call: NA; j_call: TRBJ2-7; clone_size: once; v_call: TRBV6-1; cdr3_aa: CASSEGWGRAPYEQYF; cdr3_nt: TGTGCCAGCAGTGAAGGGTGGGGCAGGGCTCCCTACGAGCAGTACTTC
d_call: NA; j_call: TRBJ1-2; clone_size: NA; v_call: TRBV28; cdr3_aa: CASNPGDYGYTF; cdr3_nt: TGTGCCAGCAACCCAGGAGACTATGGCTACACCTTC
d_call: NA; j_call: TRBJ1-2; clone_size: NA; v_call: TRBV6-6; cdr3_aa: CASSTRQDGYTF; cdr3_nt: TGTGCCAGCAGTACCCGACAGGATGGCTACACCTTC
d_call: NA; j_call: TRBJ2-1; clone_size: NA; v_call: TRBV5-1; cdr3_aa: CASSLVAGSSYNEQFF; cdr3_nt: TGCGCCAGCAGCTTGGTGGCTGGGAGCTCCTACAATGAGCAGTTCTTC
d_call: NA; j_call: TRBJ1-5; clone_size: NA; v_call: TRBV5-8; cdr3_aa: CASSFGPQHF; cdr3_nt: TGTGCCAGCAGCTTTGGGCCCCAGCATTTT
d_call: NA; j_call: TRBJ1-1; clone_size: NA; v_call: TRBV7-9; cdr3_aa: CASSSLDTPNTEAFF; cdr3_nt: TGTGCCAGCAGCTCCCTGGATACACCGAACACTGAAGCTTTCTTT
d_call: NA; j_call: TRBJ2-1; clone_size: NA; v_call: TRBV5-1; cdr3_aa: CASSLSAVDEQFF; cdr3_nt: TGCGCCAGCAGCTTGAGCGCGGTCGATGAGCAGTTCTTC
d_call: NA; j_call: TRBJ2-3; clone_size: NA; v_call: TRBV5-1; cdr3_aa: CASSLSGKSTDTQYF; cdr3_nt: TGCGCCAGCAGCTTGAGCGGAAAAAGCACAGATACGCAGTATTTT
d_call: NA; j_call: TRBJ2-5; clone_size: NA; v_call: TRBV10-2; cdr3_aa: CASSVGRIQETQYF; cdr3_nt: TGCGCCAGCAGTGTAGGGCGCATTCAAGAGACCCAGTACTTC
d_call: TRBD2; j_call: TRBJ2-2; clone_size: NA; v_call: TRBV5-4; cdr3_aa: CASSPGLGAGGELFF; cdr3_nt: TGTGCCAGCAGCCCGGGACTAGGGGCGGGCGGGGAGCTGTTTTTT
d_call: TRBD2; j_call: TRBJ2-3; clone_size: NA; v_call: TRBV15; cdr3_aa: CATSRTSGLSSTDTQYF; cdr3_nt: TGTGCCACCAGCAGAACTAGCGGGCTGTCTAGCACAGATACGCAGTATTTT
d_call: NA; j_call: TRBJ1-1; clone_size: NA; v_call: TRBV7-3; cdr3_aa: CASTQVRNTEAFF; cdr3_nt: TGTGCCAGCACCCAGGTGAGGAACACTGAAGCTTTCTTT
d_call: TRBD2; j_call: TRBJ2-1; clone_size: NA; v_call: TRBV4-2; cdr3_aa: CASSQVSLAGGSGNEQFF; cdr3_nt: TGTGCCAGCAGCCAAGTATCCCTAGCGGGAGGTTCAGGTAATGAGCAGTTCTTC
d_call: TRBD1; j_call: TRBJ1-2; clone_size: NA; v_call: TRBV28; cdr3_aa: CASSSDRGFYGYTF; cdr3_nt: TGTGCCAGCAGTTCCGACAGGGGGTTCTATGGCTACACCTTC
d_call: NA; j_call: TRBJ1-5; clone_size: NA; v_call: TRBV6-5; cdr3_aa: CASSYTGNQPQHF; cdr3_nt: TGTGCCAGCAGTTATACCGGAAATCAGCCCCAGCATTTT
d_call: TRBD1; j_call: TRBJ1-4; clone_size: NA; v_call: TRBV5-1; cdr3_aa: CASSPQGGNNEKLFF; cdr3_nt: TGCGCCAGCAGCCCCCAGGGGGGGAACAATGAAAAACTGTTTTTT
d_call: NA; j_call: TRBJ2-5; clone_size: NA; v_call: TRBV28; cdr3_aa: CASSLFAGQETQYF; cdr3_nt: TGTGCCAGCAGTTTATTTGCGGGACAAGAGACCCAGTACTTC
d_call: NA; j_call: TRBJ2-5; clone_size: NA; v_call: TRBV29-1; cdr3_aa: CSVLQVTGQETQYF; cdr3_nt: TGCAGCGTTCTACAGGTTACAGGTCAAGAGACCCAGTACTTC
d_call: NA; j_call: TRBJ2-1; clone_size: NA; v_call: TRBV9; cdr3_aa: CASSAAPSYNEQFF; cdr3_nt: TGTGCCAGCAGTGCAGCCCCCAGCTACAATGAGCAGTTCTTC
d_call: NA; j_call: TRBJ1-1; clone_size: NA; v_call: TRBV5-6; cdr3_aa: CASSFTGRGVAEAFF; cdr3_nt: TGTGCCAGCAGCTTTACGGGGCGCGGGGTCGCTGAAGCTTTCTTT
d_call: TRBD2; j_call: TRBJ2-1; clone_size: once; v_call: TRBV7-9; cdr3_aa: CASSSRPSGSTVDEQFF; cdr3_nt: TGTGCCAGCAGCTCACGACCTAGCGGGAGTACGGTCGATGAGCAGTTCTTC
d_call: TRBD2; j_call: TRBJ2-7; clone_size: NA; v_call: TRBV10-3; cdr3_aa: CASGTSSYEQYF; cdr3_nt: TGTGCCAGCGGGACTAGCAGCTACGAGCAGTACTTC
d_call: NA; j_call: TRBJ2-2; clone_size: NA; v_call: TRBV5-1; cdr3_aa: CASSLSETGGELFF; cdr3_nt: TGCGCCAGCAGCTTATCCGAGACCGGCGGGGAGCTGTTTTTT
d_call: TRBD1; j_call: TRBJ1-5; clone_size: NA; v_call: TRBV7-4; cdr3_aa: CASSLDRGGNQPQHF; cdr3_nt: TGTGCCAGCAGCTTGGACAGGGGCGGCAATCAGCCCCAGCATTTT
d_call: NA; j_call: TRBJ2-3; clone_size: NA; v_call: TRBV27; cdr3_aa: CASSQFSSTDTQYF; cdr3_nt: TGTGCCAGCAGTCAATTTTCTAGCACAGATACGCAGTATTTT
d_call: NA; j_call: TRBJ2-3; clone_size: NA; v_call: TRBV5-6; cdr3_aa: CACRDVSSTDTQYF; cdr3_nt: TGTGCCTGCCGGGACGTCTCATCCACAGATACGCAGTATTTT
d_call: TRBD2; j_call: TRBJ2-2; clone_size: NA; v_call: TRBV11-3; cdr3_aa: CARKAGGPGTGELFF; cdr3_nt: TGTGCCAGAAAAGCGGGAGGGCCGGGCACCGGGGAGCTGTTTTTT
d_call: NA; j_call: TRBJ1-4; clone_size: NA; v_call: TRBV5-1; cdr3_aa: CASSSTNEKLFF; cdr3_nt: TGCGCCAGCAGCTCAACTAATGAAAAACTGTTTTTT
d_call: NA; j_call: TRBJ2-7; clone_size: NA; v_call: TRBV4-3; cdr3_aa: CASSQYKADSYEQYF; cdr3_nt: TGCGCCAGCAGCCAATACAAGGCGGACTCCTACGAGCAGTACTTC
d_call: NA; j_call: TRBJ1-2; clone_size: NA; v_call: TRBV27; cdr3_aa: CASSSEGRPNYGYTF; cdr3_nt: TGTGCCAGCAGTTCGGAAGGACGGCCGAACTATGGCTACACCTTC
d_call: TRBD1; j_call: TRBJ1-4; clone_size: NA; v_call: TRBV2; cdr3_aa: CASSVDRGGEKLFF; cdr3_nt: TGTGCCAGCAGTGTGGACAGGGGAGGTGAAAAACTGTTTTTT